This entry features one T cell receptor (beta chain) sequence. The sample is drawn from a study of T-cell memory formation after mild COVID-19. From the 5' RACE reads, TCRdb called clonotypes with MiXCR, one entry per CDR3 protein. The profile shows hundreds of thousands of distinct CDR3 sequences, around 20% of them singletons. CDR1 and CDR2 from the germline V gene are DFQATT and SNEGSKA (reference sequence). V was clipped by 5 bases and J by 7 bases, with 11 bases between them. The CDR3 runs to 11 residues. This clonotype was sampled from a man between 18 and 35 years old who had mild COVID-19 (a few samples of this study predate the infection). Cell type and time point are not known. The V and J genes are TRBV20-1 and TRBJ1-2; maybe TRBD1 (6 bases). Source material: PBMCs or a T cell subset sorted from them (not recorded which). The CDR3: CSAGGGPGYTF. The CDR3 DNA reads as TGCAGTGCTGGGGGGGGGCCTGGCTACACCTTC.